This TCR beta chain was captured in a study of T cell repertoires in cytomegalovirus infection. Study-wide context: From public TCR beta signatures came an indication of both CMV infection and matching HLA type.

Germline assignment: CDR1 LNHDA and CDR2 SQIVND (reference sequence). This CDR3 has 15 amino acids. One entry per CDR3 protein, called by TCRdb with MiXCR from the reads. The data hold approximately 700,000 distinct CDR3 sequences, with less than 40% observed a single time. Study outcomes and limitations: Public TCR beta family frequency separated CMV-and-HLA carriers, including in an independent cohort.

This clonotype was counted a single time. What it recognizes is unknown. The junction differs from germline at one of its ends, possibly a read error. The V gene is TRBV19, the J gene TRBJ2-1; possible D gene TRBD1, 6 bases. What was sequenced was PBMCs. This TCR was sampled from a human donor in good health (CMV status not recorded). Some clones in this sample may be carry-over from other donors' samples. CDR3 in amino acids: CASNLGQPLGNDQFF. The CDR3 region has the DNA TGTGCCAGTAACCTAGGACAGCCCCTAGGCAATGATCAGTTCTTC.